The clone carrying this T cell receptor beta chain was recorded only once. Its antigen is undetermined. Researchers collected approximately 9.5 milliliters of peripheral blood from every single donor. The authors ran a second PCR of about 6 to 12 cycles using a sample-barcoded 5' primer and a J-beta primer mix. From the 5' RACE reads, TCRdb called clonotypes with MiXCR, one entry per CDR3 protein. In the table there are roughly 930,000 distinct CDR3 sequences, about 48% of which are singletons. The sample is drawn from a study of blood T cells in healthy people across ages. Whole-study findings and limits: Leaving the PBMCs unsorted stopped any conclusive comparison of naive versus antigen-experienced cells.

The CDR3 has 14 residues. The V and J ends lost 0 bases and 7 bases, in that order; junction bases with no gene match: 4. In germline, CDR1 is GTSNPN, CDR2 SVGIG (reference sequence). Sequenced sample: blood. The V and J genes are TRBV30 and TRBJ1-4; TRBD1 agrees at 8 bases. The TCR was taken from a young man in good health. The CDR3 protein is CAWSVGTGGEKLFF. DNA for the CDR3: TGTGCCTGGAGTGTTGGTACAGGGGGTGAAAAACTGTTTTTT.